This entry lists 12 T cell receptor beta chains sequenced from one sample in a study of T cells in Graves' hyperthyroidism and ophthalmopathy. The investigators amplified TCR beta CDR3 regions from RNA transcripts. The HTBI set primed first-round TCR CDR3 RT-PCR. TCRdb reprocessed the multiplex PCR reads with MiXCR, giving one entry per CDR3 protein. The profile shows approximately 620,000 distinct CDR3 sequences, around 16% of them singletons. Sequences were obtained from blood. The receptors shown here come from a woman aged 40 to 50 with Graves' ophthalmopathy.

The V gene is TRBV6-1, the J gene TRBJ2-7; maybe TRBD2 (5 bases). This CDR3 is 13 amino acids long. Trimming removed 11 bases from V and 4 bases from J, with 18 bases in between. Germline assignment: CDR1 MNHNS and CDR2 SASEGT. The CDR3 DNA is TGTGCCGCCGCGGGTCCCCCCCGGTACGAGCAGTACTTC. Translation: CAAAGPPRYEQYF.

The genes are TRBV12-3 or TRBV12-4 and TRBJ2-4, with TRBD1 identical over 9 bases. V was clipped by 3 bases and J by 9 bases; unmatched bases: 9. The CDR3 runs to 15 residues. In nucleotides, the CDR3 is TGTGCCAGCAGTTTTAACCTGGACAGGGGAGGCATTCAGTACTTC. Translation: CASSFNLDRGGIQYF.

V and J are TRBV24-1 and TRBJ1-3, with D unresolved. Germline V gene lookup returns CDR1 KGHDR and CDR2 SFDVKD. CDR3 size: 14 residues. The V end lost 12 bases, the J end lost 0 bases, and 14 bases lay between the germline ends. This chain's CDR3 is CADDSGLSGNTIYF. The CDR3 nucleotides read TGTGCCGACGACTCGGGCCTCTCTGGAAACACCATATATTTT.

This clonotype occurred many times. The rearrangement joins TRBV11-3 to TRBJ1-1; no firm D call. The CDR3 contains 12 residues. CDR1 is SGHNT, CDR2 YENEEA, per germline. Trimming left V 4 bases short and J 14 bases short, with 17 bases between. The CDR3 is CASSYREGPPFF. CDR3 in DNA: TGTGCCAGCAGCTACAGAGAGGGTCCTCCATTCTTT. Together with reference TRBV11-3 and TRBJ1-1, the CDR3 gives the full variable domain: EAGVVQSPRYKIIEKKQPVAFWCNPISGHNTLYWYLQNLGQGPELLIRYENEEAVDDSQLPKDRFSAERLKGVDSTLKIQPAELGDSAVYLCASSYREGPPFFGQGTRLTVV.

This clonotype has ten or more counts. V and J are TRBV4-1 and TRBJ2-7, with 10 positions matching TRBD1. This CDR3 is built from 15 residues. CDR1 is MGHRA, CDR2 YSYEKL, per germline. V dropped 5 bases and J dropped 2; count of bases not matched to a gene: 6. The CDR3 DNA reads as TGCGCCAGCAGCTTCGGGACAGGGGCCGCCTACGAGCAGTACTTC. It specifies CASSFGTGAAYEQYF.

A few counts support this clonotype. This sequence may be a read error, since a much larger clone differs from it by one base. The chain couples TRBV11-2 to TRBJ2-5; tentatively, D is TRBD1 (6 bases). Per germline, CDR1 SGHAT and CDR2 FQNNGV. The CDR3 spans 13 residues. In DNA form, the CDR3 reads TGTGCCGGCAGCCCTCCCCAGGGGGAGACCCAGTACTTC. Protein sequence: CAGSPPQGETQYF.

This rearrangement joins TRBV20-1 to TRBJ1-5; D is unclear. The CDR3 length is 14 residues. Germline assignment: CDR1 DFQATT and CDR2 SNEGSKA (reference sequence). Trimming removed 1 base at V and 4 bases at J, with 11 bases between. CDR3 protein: CSARVPRENQPQHF. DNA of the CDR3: TGCAGTGCTAGAGTCCCGCGGGAGAATCAGCCCCAGCATTTT.

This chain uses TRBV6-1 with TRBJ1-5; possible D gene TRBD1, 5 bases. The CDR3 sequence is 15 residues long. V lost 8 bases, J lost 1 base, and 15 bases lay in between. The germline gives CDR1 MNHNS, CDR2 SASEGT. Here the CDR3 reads CASALRDLSNQPQHF. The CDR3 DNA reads TGTGCCAGCGCCCTCAGGGATCTGAGCAATCAGCCCCAGCATTTT.

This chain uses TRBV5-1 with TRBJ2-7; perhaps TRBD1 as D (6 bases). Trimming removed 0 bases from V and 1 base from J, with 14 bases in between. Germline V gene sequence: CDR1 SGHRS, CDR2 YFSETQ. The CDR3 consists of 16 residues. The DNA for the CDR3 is TGCGCCAGCAGCTTGGGAACAGGGAGCCTTTCCTACGAGCAGTACTTC. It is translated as CASSLGTGSLSYEQYF.

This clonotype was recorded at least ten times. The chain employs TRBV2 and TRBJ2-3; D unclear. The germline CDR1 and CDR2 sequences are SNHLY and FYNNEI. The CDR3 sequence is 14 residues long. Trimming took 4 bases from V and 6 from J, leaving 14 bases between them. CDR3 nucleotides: TGTGCCAGCAGTGCTGACTCCCTCATTGATACGCAGTATTTT. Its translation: CASSADSLIDTQYF.

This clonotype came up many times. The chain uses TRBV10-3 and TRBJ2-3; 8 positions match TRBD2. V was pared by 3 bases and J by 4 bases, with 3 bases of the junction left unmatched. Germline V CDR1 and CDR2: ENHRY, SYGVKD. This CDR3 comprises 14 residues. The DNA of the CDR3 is TGTGCCATCAGTGATCGGGGGGGCGCAGATACGCAGTATTTT. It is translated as CAISDRGGADTQYF.

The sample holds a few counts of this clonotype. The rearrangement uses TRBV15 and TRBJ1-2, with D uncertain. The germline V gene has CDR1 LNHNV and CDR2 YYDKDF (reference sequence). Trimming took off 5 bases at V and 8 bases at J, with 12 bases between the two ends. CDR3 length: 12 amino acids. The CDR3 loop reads CATSSREGGYTF. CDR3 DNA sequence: TGTGCCACCAGCTCAAGGGAGGGAGGCTACACCTTC.